The clone carrying this T cell receptor (beta chain) was detected a few times. In the original analysis: ImmunoSEQ output held junction-only sequences without quality scores, so filtering differed. The repertoire was sequenced with immunoSEQ multiplex PCR; TCRdb's copy has only in-frame clones and lacks some. V and J calls and clone size follow that table, whereas D and trimming were derived from the DNA. The sample holds over a million clones, more than 95% seen once. All donors were Caucasian adults living in Nashville, Tennessee. The data originate from a study of shared clonotypes between healthy human individuals. As for the study in general: The study used three CD4 naive, three CD4 memory, two CD8 naive and one CD8 memory plate per donor.

Sequencing used naive CD4+ T cells sorted from blood. Indicated subset: CD45RA+ positively selected. The sequence came from a man in his thirties or forties in good health.

The CDR3 DNA is TGTGCCAGCAGCTTGCAGGACTACGAGCAGTACTTC. Amino acid sequence: CASSLQDYEQYF. The V call is TRBV7-6, the J call TRBJ2-7; no clear D gene. Trimming left V 3 bases short and J 3 bases short, with 6 bases between. Germline-derived CDR1 and CDR2 are SGHVS and FNYEAQ. This CDR3 is built from 12 residues.